Shown below are 4 T cell receptor beta chains from a single sample sequenced in a study of human T cells and chemical hapten exposure (dated by TCRdb to the early 2020s). The method behind the library was RACE. The data were produced on a NextSeq 500. TCRdb applied fastp at Q25 and MiXCR to the public reads, then kept only in-frame beta chains. One record per CDR3 amino acid sequence lists the most common genes and DNA. The sample contains about 260,000 distinct CDR3 sequences, more than 6.5% of them found a single time. Approximately 2.3% of the sample is held by the ten biggest clonotypes. The sample's time point label is to be understood as: pre-sensitization, week 0. The sample's treatment or condition, from its label and the paper: therapeutic diphenylcyclopropenone sensitization with weekly scalp DPC. This specimen was whole blood, taken in connection with sensitization to the hapten diphenylcyclopropenone (DPC). These receptors were obtained from a woman in her forties with alopecia areata. Some clones in this sample may be carry-over from other donors' samples.

The V gene is TRBV7-9, the J gene TRBJ2-7; D call uncertain. Looked up from germline, CDR1 is SEHNR and CDR2 is FQNEAQ (reference sequence). V was shortened by 1 base and J by 4 bases, with 14 bases between the two germline ends. CDR3 length: 15 amino acids. The CDR3 DNA is TGTGCCAGCAGCTTAGGGCCCCCCAATAATTACGAGCAGTACTTC. Its translation: CASSLGPPNNYEQYF. Together with reference TRBV7-9 and TRBJ2-7, the CDR3 gives the full variable domain: DTGVSQNPRHKITKRGQNVTFRCDPISEHNRLYWYRQTLGQGPEFLTYFQNEAQLEKSRLLSDRFSAERPKGSFSTLEIQRTEQGDSAMYLCASSLGPPNNYEQYFGPGTRLTVT.

This clonotype was seen many times. V is TRBV7-2 and J is TRBJ2-3; perhaps TRBD2 as D (5 bases). CDR1 is SGHTA and CDR2 is FQGNSA in the germline V gene. The CDR3 covers 15 residues. V gave up 2 bases and J gave up 1 base, with 10 bases separating them. The CDR3 DNA is TGTGCCAGCAGCTTAATTACAGCGGGCACAGATACGCAGTATTTT. Amino acid sequence: CASSLITAGTDTQYF.

V is TRBV10-3 and J is TRBJ2-7; tentatively, D is TRBD2 (6 bases). Germline V gene lookup returns CDR1 ENHRY and CDR2 SYGVKD. The CDR3 is 14 amino acids. V was clipped by 0 bases and J by 6 bases, with 12 bases between them. DNA for the CDR3: TGTGCCATCAGTGAGTCCGGGAGTTTTGGCGAGCAGTACTTC. Its translation: CAISESGSFGEQYF.

The chain joins TRBV12-3 or TRBV12-4 to TRBJ2-2, with 8 bases lining up with TRBD1. This CDR3 spans 15 amino acids. The J segment lost 4 bases and the V segment lost 2 bases, leaving 3 bases of the junction unmatched. As DNA, the CDR3 is TGTGCCAGCAGTTTACAGGGGGCGGTCACCGGGGAGCTGTTTTTT. It encodes CASSLQGAVTGELFF.